This T cell receptor (beta chain) was observed in a study of control samples from healthy donors and cancer patients (dated by TCRdb to about 2020). The receptor library was made with the immunoSEQ multiplex PCR assay. The clones in this table, taken by TCRdb from immuneACCESS, are in-frame only. Not every clone is retained; where verified, under half of the shortfall comes from an unresolved V gene, and the cause of the rest is unknown. The sample table lists some 140,000 clones, 92% of them with a count of one. Around 10% of the sample comes from the top ten. Concerning this clone itself: What antigen it recognizes has not been identified. Base qualities are not at hand, and no much larger clone is one base apart.

The germline ends are 18 bases apart after V is trimmed by 6 bases and J by 4 bases. The cysteine opens and the phenylalanine closes a CDR3 of 15 amino acids. The CDR3 DNA has 45 bases and is translated from base 1. The germline V gene sets CDR1 to MDHEN and CDR2 to SYDVKM. The TCR originated in a man in his thirties or forties in good health. Sequencing input: blood. The chain uses TRBV28 and TRBJ1-1; the D segment could be TRBD1, given 5 matching bases. The CDR3 reads as follows: CASSPGFGAVTEAFF. The base sequence is TGTGCCAGCAGCCCGGGGTTCGGGGCGGTCACTGAAGCTTTCTTT.